This is a list of T cell receptor beta chains from one sample in a study of monozygotic twins with inflammatory bowel disease. Each CDR3 protein gets one entry in TCRdb, which reprocessed the 5' RACE reads and gives no DNA. The table for this sample gives around 100,000 distinct CDR3 sequences. Sequenced: blood. All receptors derive from a human donor with ulcerative colitis or Crohn's disease, or a healthy co-twin of an affected twin (not recorded which). Each CDR3 is given with its conserved first and last residue.

J,V,CDR3
TRBJ2-3,TRBV7-8,CASSLDTGASTHTDTQYF
TRBJ1-5,TRBV27,CASRTGGDNQPQHF
TRBJ2-1,TRBV12-3/TRBV12-4,CASSRVGIYNEQFF
TRBJ2-3,TRBV6-2/TRBV6-3,CASSYRRQGTDTQYF
TRBJ1-1,TRBV20-1,CSAIGQGAFTTEAFF
TRBJ1-2,TRBV7-3,CASILRDSMDYGYTF
TRBJ2-4,TRBV4-3,CASSQGARGGLGIQYF
TRBJ1-5,TRBV12-3/TRBV12-4,CASSLGQGGFQPQHF
TRBJ2-6,TRBV27,CASSTLGDSGANVLTF
TRBJ2-3,TRBV5-4,CASSVRGRSDTQYF
TRBJ2-5,TRBV20-1,CSATLGTSGILTRETQYF
TRBJ2-7,TRBV6-1,CASRTGTGVSYEQYF
TRBJ2-1,TRBV18,CASSQLVGEQFF
TRBJ2-1,TRBV29-1,CSAPSLARSNEQFF
TRBJ2-7,TRBV11-3,CASSLERTGPLHYEQYF
TRBJ2-5,TRBV5-4,CASSPGAVKETQYF
TRBJ2-3,TRBV20-1,CSVDRGGTDTQYF
TRBJ2-1,TRBV21-1,CASSKRYRTGELIFSYNEQFF
TRBJ2-2,TRBV7-3,CASSSGDRVDTGELFF
TRBJ2-2,TRBV5-6,CASTRMGSNTGELFF
TRBJ1-1,TRBV5-1,CASSPNRDGIEAFF
TRBJ2-7,TRBV14,CASSPPGRYEQYF
TRBJ2-1,TRBV14,CASSQDIPNEQFF
TRBJ2-7,TRBV20-1,CSASNLRGLDEQYF
TRBJ2-7,TRBV21-1,CASSKEMGTPYEQYF
TRBJ2-1,TRBV18,CASSIWGGTYNEQFF
TRBJ2-1,TRBV20-1,CSARAGGNVVHEQFF
TRBJ1-2,TRBV7-8,CASSLRRDRANYGYTF
TRBJ2-1,TRBV7-2,CASSATLAGHPVREQFF
TRBJ1-2,TRBV5-1,CASSPNRTPDGYTF
TRBJ2-7,TRBV7-9,CASSLYSGSEEQYF
TRBJ2-7,TRBV3-1,CASSQEVGTGRNEQYF
TRBJ2-2,TRBV20-1,CSARLPREVTNTGELFF
TRBJ2-1,TRBV5-1,CASSGTDRAFDEQFF
TRBJ2-3,TRBV28,CASRLDSATDTQYF
TRBJ1-6,TRBV7-2,CASSSSWTSLSSPLHF
TRBJ1-1,TRBV9,CASSGAGGLTEAFF
TRBJ1-5,TRBV24-1,CATSDGQNYQPQHF
TRBJ2-2,TRBV7-3,CASSLLTGELFF
TRBJ1-6,TRBV4-3,CASSQDRGQSNSPLHF
TRBJ2-7,TRBV20-1,CSARIAGGYEQYF
TRBJ2-6,TRBV4-3,CASSQVGTRSSGANVLTF
TRBJ1-1,TRBV20-1,CSASGQGPNTEAFF
TRBJ2-1,TRBV7-2,CASSLRGPGEQFF
TRBJ2-1,TRBV5-1,CASSFDTYNEQFF